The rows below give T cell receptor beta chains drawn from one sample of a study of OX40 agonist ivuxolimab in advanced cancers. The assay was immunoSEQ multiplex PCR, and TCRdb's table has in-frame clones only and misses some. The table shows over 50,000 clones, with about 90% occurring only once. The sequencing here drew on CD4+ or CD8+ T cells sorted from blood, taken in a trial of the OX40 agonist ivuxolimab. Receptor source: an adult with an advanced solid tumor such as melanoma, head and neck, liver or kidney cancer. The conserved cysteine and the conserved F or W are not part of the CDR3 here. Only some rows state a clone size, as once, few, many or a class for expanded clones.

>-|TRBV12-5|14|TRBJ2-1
ASGFGGGISYNEQF
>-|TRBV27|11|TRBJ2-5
ASSSTTGETQY
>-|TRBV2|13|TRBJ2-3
ASLKGQGASDTQY
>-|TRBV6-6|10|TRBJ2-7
ASSFRAYEQY
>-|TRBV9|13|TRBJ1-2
ASSVGPTGGYGYT
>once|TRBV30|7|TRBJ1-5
AWRQPQH
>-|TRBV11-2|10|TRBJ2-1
ASSSSVDEQF
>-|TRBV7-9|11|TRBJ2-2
ASSLGNTGELF
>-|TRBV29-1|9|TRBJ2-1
SVEVYNEQF
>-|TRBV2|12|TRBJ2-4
AILTGEAKNIQY
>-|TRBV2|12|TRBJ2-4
ASILGEYKNIQY
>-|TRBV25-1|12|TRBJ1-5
ASSPGGYNQPQH
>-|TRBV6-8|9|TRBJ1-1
ASSTQIEAF
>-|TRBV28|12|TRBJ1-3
VQGKDLSGNTIY
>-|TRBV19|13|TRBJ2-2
ASSSRTGYTGELF
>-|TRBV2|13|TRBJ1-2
ASTHRETLTYGYT
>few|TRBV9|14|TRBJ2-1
ASSVPRTGSYNEQF
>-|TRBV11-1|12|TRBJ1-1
ASSLLRQNTEAF
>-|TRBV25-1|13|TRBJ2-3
ASSLGIPSTDTQY
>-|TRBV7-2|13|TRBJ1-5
ASSATGVGNQPQH
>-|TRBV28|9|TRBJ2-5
ASLRGETQY
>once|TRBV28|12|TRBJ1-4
ASSLWITNEKLF
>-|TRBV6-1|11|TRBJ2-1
ASRGQIYNEQF
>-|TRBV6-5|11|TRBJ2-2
ASSSGLTGELF
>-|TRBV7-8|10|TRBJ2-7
ASSLDPYEQY
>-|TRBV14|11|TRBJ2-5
ASSQWVGETQY
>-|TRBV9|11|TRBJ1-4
ASGDRSNEKLF
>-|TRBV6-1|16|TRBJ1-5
ASSEALTGGEGNQPQH
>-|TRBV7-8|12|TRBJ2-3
ASSPGLALDTQY
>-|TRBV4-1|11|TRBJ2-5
ASSQTLQETQY
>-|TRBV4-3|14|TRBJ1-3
ASSQDLSQSGNTIY
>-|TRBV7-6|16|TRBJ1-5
ASSPWDGSVYSNQPQH
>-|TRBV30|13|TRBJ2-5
AWNTLAGGIETQY
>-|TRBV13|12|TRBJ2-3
ASSLDGGADTQY
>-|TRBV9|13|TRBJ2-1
ASSLQTGFGNEQF
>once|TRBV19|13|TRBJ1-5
ASSIGDGPNQPQH
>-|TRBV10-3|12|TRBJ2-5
AISDLAGQETQY
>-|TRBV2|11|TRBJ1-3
ASETGTGNTIY
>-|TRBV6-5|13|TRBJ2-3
ASIFYRASTDTQY
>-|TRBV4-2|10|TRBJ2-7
ASSLTSYEQY